This TCR beta chain was retrieved from a study of regulatory T cells in long-lasting Graves disease. The study's findings and limits: Segments TRBV28, TRBJ1-2 and TRBJ2-5 showed preferential usage in persistent disease.

In its sample, this clonotype was seen many times. Its antigen is not identified. Trimming at V came to 5 bases and at J to 2 bases, leaving 6 bases not matched to a gene. The CDR3 runs 14 residues. As to time point: newly diagnosed GD, antithyroid drugs for less than 3 months. RNA isolated from PBMCs was used to make the TCR library. One endocrinology department in Xi'an, China, was where patients came from. The TCR beta library used iRepertoire HTBI primers with Arm-PCR amplification of CDR3. Each CDR3 protein is one row after TCRdb ran MiXCR on the multiplex PCR reads. The table lists roughly 260,000 distinct CDR3 sequences, more than 15% of them singletons, with approximately 15% in the top ten. The same sample was also studied in work on T cells in Graves' hyperthyroidism and ophthalmopathy. That paper notes: The study used the HTBI primer set for a first-round RT-PCR of the TCR CDR3.

The chain employs TRBV12-3 or TRBV12-4 and TRBJ2-7; the match to TRBD1 covers 7 bases. The origin of this receptor is a woman aged 25 to 39 with Graves disease. Sequenced material: peripheral blood mononuclear cells (PBMCs), taken at new diagnosis, from a patient treated with antithyroid drugs. CDR3 amino acids: CASSRQGDTYEQYF. The CDR3 coding sequence is TGTGCCAGCAGTCGACAGGGTGATACCTACGAGCAGTACTTC.